The 17 T cell receptor beta chains below all came from one sample that was sequenced in a study of human T cells and chemical hapten exposure. TCRdb re-called the RACE reads through MiXCR, storing one row per CDR3 protein. Among tens of thousands of distinct CDR3 sequences listed, roughly 9.8% were seen once. Time point of the sample: patch test 1, 2 weeks after DPC sensitization. This sample's treatment: therapeutic diphenylcyclopropenone sensitization with weekly scalp DPC. This sample comprised whole blood, obtained in connection with sensitization to the hapten diphenylcyclopropenone (DPC). The receptor set was obtained from a woman aged 35 to 49 with alopecia areata. Some clones in this sample may be carry-over from other donors' samples.

This clonotype showed up just a few times. The chain employs TRBV6-5 and TRBJ1-3, with D unclear. The CDR3 extends over 15 amino acids. Germline V lookup: CDR1 MNHEY, CDR2 SVGAGI. Trimming removed 6 bases from V and 0 bases from J, with 12 bases in between. Written as DNA, the CDR3 is TGTGCCAGCAGACCCGACTCCAACTCTGGAAACACCATATATTTT. Protein sequence: CASRPDSNSGNTIYF.

The CDR3 DNA reads as TGTGCCAGCACCTGGGACCCGGTTGGTTATGGCTACACCTTC. Translating it yields CASTWDPVGYGYTF. V usage is TRBV12-3 or TRBV12-4 and J usage is TRBJ1-2, with D tentatively TRBD1 (5 bases). Trimming removed 7 bases from V and 5 bases from J, with 17 bases in between. The CDR3 extends over 14 amino acids.

In its sample, this clonotype was seen many times. V usage is TRBV11-2 and J usage is TRBJ2-2; D might be TRBD2 (6 bases). The CDR3 contains 17 residues. V lost 3 bases to trimming and J lost 0 bases, with 14 bases between them. The germline V gene has CDR1 SGHAT and CDR2 FQNNGV. The CDR3 protein is CASSLGGLATNTGELFF. The DNA of the CDR3 is TGTGCCAGCAGCTTGGGCGGGCTAGCGACGAACACCGGGGAGCTGTTTTTT.

This clonotype was counted ten times or more. The chain couples TRBV9 to TRBJ2-1; D uncertain. CDR1 and CDR2 from the germline V gene are SGDLS and YYNGEE. The CDR3 runs 15 residues. Trimming took off 3 bases at V and 0 bases at J, with 10 bases between the two ends. The CDR3 DNA is TGTGCCAGCAGCGCCCGCAATCCCTCCTACAATGAGCAGTTCTTC. This codes for CASSARNPSYNEQFF.

This clonotype was seen ten or more times. The V gene is TRBV5-1, the J gene TRBJ2-5; tentative D call: TRBD1 (5 bases). Germline CDR1 and CDR2: SGHRS and YFSETQ. Trimming removed 6 bases at V and 5 bases at J, with 17 bases between. The CDR3 sequence is 14 residues long. CDR3 nucleotide sequence: TGCGCCAGCACACAAATCGACAGTGCGGAGACCCAGTACTTC. It translates to CASTQIDSAETQYF. The full variable domain, completed using reference TRBV5-1 and TRBJ2-5, is KAGVTQTPRYLIKTRGQQVTLSCSPISGHRSVSWYQQTPGQGLQFLFEYFSETQRNKGNFPGRFSGRQFSNSRSEMNVSTLELGDSALYLCASTQIDSAETQYFGPGTRLLVL.

This clonotype was detected ten times or more. The chain employs TRBV4-2 and TRBJ2-5; TRBD1 or TRBD2 may be the D gene (5 bases each). Germline V CDR1 and CDR2: LGHNA, YNFKEQ. CDR3 length equals 15 residues. V lost 4 bases and J 2 bases, leaving 14 bases between the germline ends. The CDR3 bases are TGTGCCAGCAGCCCCCTGTCGGGACGGCAAGAGACCCAGTACTTC. Translation gives CASSPLSGRQETQYF.

This clonotype was counted ten times or more. J is TRBJ2-7 and V is TRBV27; 8 bases match TRBD1. The CDR3 consists of 14 residues. Germline V gene data show CDR1 as MNHEY and CDR2 as SMNVEV (reference sequence). J was trimmed by 5 bases and V by 3 bases; bases with no gene match: 6. This CDR3 reads CASSFLPGQDEQYF. The CDR3 nucleotides are TGTGCCAGCAGTTTCCTCCCGGGACAGGACGAGCAGTACTTC.

The chain has TRBV7-8 and TRBJ2-1; 9 nucleotides align to TRBD2. The V and J ends lost 0 bases and 5 bases, in that order; junction bases with no gene match: 8. The germline gives CDR1 SGHVS, CDR2 FQNEAQ. The CDR3 length is 17 residues. This CDR3 is CASSLAWAGGPDNEQFF. CDR3 sequence (DNA): TGTGCCAGCAGCTTAGCGTGGGCGGGGGGGCCCGACAATGAGCAGTTCTTC. Full variable domain (missing parts from reference TRBV7-8 and TRBJ2-1): GAGVSQSPRYKVAKRGQDVALRCDPISGHVSLFWYQQALGQGPEFLTYFQNEAQLDKSGLPSDRFFAERPEGSVSTLKIQRTQQEDSAVYLCASSLAWAGGPDNEQFFGPGTRLTVL.

This clonotype was observed many times. V is TRBV2 and J is TRBJ1-5; 9 nucleotides agree with TRBD1. From germline, CDR1 is SNHLY and CDR2 FYNNEI. Unmatched junction bases numbered 5, after V lost 7 bases and J lost 1 base. This CDR3 region has 15 residues. This CDR3 reads CASNTGTGSNQPQHF. The CDR3 DNA reads TGTGCCAGCAACACCGGGACAGGGAGCAATCAGCCCCAGCATTTT.

This clonotype was detected many times. V is TRBV12-3 or TRBV12-4 and J is TRBJ1-1; a possible D gene is TRBD1 (6 bases). CDR3 size: 13 residues. Trimming pared 5 bases from V and 5 bases from J, leaving 12 bases between. The DNA of the CDR3 is TGTGCCAGCAGTGTACAGGGTTATACTGAAGCTTTCTTT. Encoded protein: CASSVQGYTEAFF.

As concerns this clonotype: A clone one base away is much larger, so this may be a read error. The V gene is TRBV10-3, the J gene TRBJ2-3, with D possibly being TRBD2 (5 bases). The CDR3 extends over 12 amino acids. In germline, CDR1 is ENHRY, CDR2 SYGVKD. In nucleotides, the CDR3 is TGTGCCATCCTAACGAAGGAGGATATGCAGTATTTT. Encoded protein: CAILTKEDMQYF.

This clonotype was recorded at least ten times. V usage is TRBV20-1 and J usage is TRBJ1-1; TRBD1 might be the D (5 bases). Looked up from germline, CDR1 is DFQATT and CDR2 is SNEGSKA (reference sequence). This CDR3 is 13 amino acids long. The CDR3 spells CRAPGPLNTEAFF. CDR3 nucleotides: TGCAGAGCCCCGGGACCGCTAAACACTGAAGCTTTCTTT.

In this sample, this clonotype turned up many times. As DNA, the CDR3 is TGTGCCAGCAGCGGGGACAGGGGACAGCGGGATACGCAGTATTTT. This translates into CASSGDRGQRDTQYF. This chain joins TRBV5-6 and TRBJ2-3, with 10 bases aligning to TRBD1. The CDR3 length is 15 residues. CDR1 and CDR2 from the germline V gene are SGHDT and YYEEEE. Trimming took 4 bases from V and 6 from J; bases not matched to a gene: 8.

The chain couples TRBV7-2 to TRBJ1-6, with D hard to call. Germline V lookup: CDR1 SGHTA, CDR2 FQGNSA. The CDR3 totals 15 residues. V gave up 6 bases and J gave up 0 bases, with 9 bases separating them. The CDR3, as DNA: TGTGCCAGCAGGATCCCGGGCTCCTATAATTCACCCCTCCACTTT. Protein: CASRIPGSYNSPLHF. Complete variable domain (other parts from reference TRBV7-2 and TRBJ1-6): GAGVSQSPSNKVTEKGKDVELRCDPISGHTALYWYRQSLGQGLEFLIYFQGNSAPDKSGLPSDRFSAERTGGSVSTLTIQRTQQEDSAVYLCASRIPGSYNSPLHFGNGTRLTVT.

This chain joins TRBV6-2 or TRBV6-3 and TRBJ2-3, with D perhaps TRBD2 (6 bases). CDR1 and CDR2 from the germline V gene are MNHEY and SVGEGT. CDR3 length: 13 amino acids. Between the trimmed V and J ends, which lost 6 bases and 0 bases, there was a span of 7 bases. The CDR3 protein is CASREGSTDTQYF. For the CDR3, the DNA is TGTGCCAGCAGGGAGGGCAGCACAGATACGCAGTATTTT.

This clonotype was recorded at least ten times. V is TRBV14 and J is TRBJ1-1, with a tentative D call TRBD1 (5 bases). The CDR3 consists of 15 residues. V lost 1 base and J 4 bases, leaving 13 bases between the germline ends. Germline V gene sequence: CDR1 SGHDN, CDR2 FVKESK. The CDR3 is CASSQGWGMSTEAFF. As DNA, the CDR3 is TGTGCCAGCAGCCAAGGTTGGGGGATGAGCACTGAAGCTTTCTTT.

V and J are TRBV9 and TRBJ1-1; D is undetermined. Germline CDR1 reads SGDLS; CDR2 reads YYNGEE. The V gene lost 0 bases and the J gene lost 6 bases, with 9 bases spanning the gap. The CDR3 runs to 13 residues. The CDR3 loop reads CASSVDARPEAFF. CDR3 nucleotide sequence: TGTGCCAGCAGCGTAGATGCCAGACCTGAAGCTTTCTTT.